The following is a T cell receptor (beta chain) sequence with its context. This entry belongs to a study of tumor-infiltrating lymphocytes in oesophageal squamous cell carcinoma. Each CDR3 protein gets one entry after TCRdb re-called the PCR reads with MiXCR. The repertoire holds about 12,000 distinct CDR3 sequences, with 55% to 65% as singletons. Germline assignment: CDR1 SGHVS and CDR2 FNYEAQ. The CDR3 covers 14 residues. Material: esophageal tumor tissue. This TCR was recovered from a female donor with esophageal squamous cell carcinoma. The chain recombines TRBV7-6 with TRBJ2-4; D gene uncertain. The last part of the DNA fits TRBJ2-7 better; the J call may be wrong. The CDR3 DNA is TGTGCCAGCAGCCTCAGGTCGACCACCTACGAGCAGTACTTC. Protein: CASSLRSTTYEQYF.